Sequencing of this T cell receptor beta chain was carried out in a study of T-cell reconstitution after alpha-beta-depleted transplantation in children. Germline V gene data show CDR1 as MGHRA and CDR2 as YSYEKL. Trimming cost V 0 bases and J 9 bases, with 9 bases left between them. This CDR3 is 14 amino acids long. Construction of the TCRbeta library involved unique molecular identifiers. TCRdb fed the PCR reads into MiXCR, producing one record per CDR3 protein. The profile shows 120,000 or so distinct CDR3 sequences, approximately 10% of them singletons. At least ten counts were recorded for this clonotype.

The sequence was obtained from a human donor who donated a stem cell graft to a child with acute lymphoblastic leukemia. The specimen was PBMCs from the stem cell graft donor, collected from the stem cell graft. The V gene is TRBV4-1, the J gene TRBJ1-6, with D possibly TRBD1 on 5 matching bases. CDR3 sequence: CASSQEVGVSPLHF. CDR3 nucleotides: TGCGCCAGCAGCCAAGAGGTAGGGGTTTCACCCCTCCACTTT.